This paragraph covers one TCR beta chain sequence. Its antigen is undetermined. Only CD45RO-negative cells positively selected for CCR7 counted as naive CD8 cells, so terminally differentiated effector memory CD45RA+ cells were excluded. Donors, without exception, were Caucasian adults residing in Nashville, Tennessee. As processed by the authors: Junction-only immunoSEQ sequences carried no quality scores, so filtering differed. Clones were read by immunoSEQ multiplex PCR, and TCRdb kept only the in-frame ones, dropping some. The V and J calls and clone size were taken over from that table, and D and trimming were inferred from the DNA. The sample records about 2,100,000 clones, 85% to 95% being singletons. The entry originates in a study of shared clonotypes between healthy human individuals. For the study at large: The study used three CD4 naive, three CD4 memory, two CD8 naive and one CD8 memory plate per donor. Findings of the study overall: Rarefaction gave evidence that sorted-subset sequencing remained incomplete despite large depth.

Germline V lookup: CDR1 MNHNS, CDR2 SASEGT. The CDR3 is made up of 15 amino acids. J lost 5 bases, V lost 7 bases, and 8 bases had no gene match. This receptor was identified in a man between 18 and 35 years old in good health. Some clones in this sample may be carry-over from other donors' samples. The chain recombines TRBV6-1 with TRBJ2-1; 10 bases match TRBD2. Specimen: naive CD8+ T cells from PBMCs. The CDR3 loop reads CASKSGAGGNNEQFF. Written as DNA, the CDR3 is TGTGCCAGCAAATCAGGAGCGGGAGGGAACAATGAGCAGTTCTTC.